Below are 10 T cell receptor beta chains sequenced from a single sample in a study of OX40 agonist ivuxolimab in advanced cancers. Here immunoSEQ multiplex PCR was the method, and the copy in TCRdb shows in-frame clones only, minus some. The sample holds tens of thousands of clones, 65% to 90% seen once. Sequencing was performed on CD4+ or CD8+ T cells sorted from blood, taken in a trial of the OX40 agonist ivuxolimab. Every receptor here comes from an adult with an advanced solid tumor such as melanoma, head and neck, liver or kidney cancer.

This chain uses TRBV5-6 with TRBJ1-4, with no clear D. This CDR3 comprises 15 residues. The germline CDR1 and CDR2 sequences are SGHDT and YYEEEE. Trimming removed 1 base at V and 5 bases at J, with 12 bases between. The CDR3 coding sequence is TGTGCCAGCAGCTTGATGAGTGGAAGGAATGAAAAACTGTTTTTT. Residues: CASSLMSGRNEKLFF.

The rearrangement links TRBV11-3 to TRBJ2-3; D gene ambiguous. Germline assignment: CDR1 SGHNT and CDR2 YENEEA. The CDR3 has 12 amino acids. Between the trimmed V and J ends, which lost 3 bases and 5 bases, there was a span of 6 bases. The CDR3 protein is CASSFGGDTQYF. As DNA, the CDR3 is TGTGCCAGCAGCTTCGGCGGAGATACGCAGTATTTT.

In this sample, this clone turned up once. CDR3 nucleotide sequence: TGTGCCAGCTGTTCTCAGCCCTCGGGCTACACCTTC. Protein: CASCSQPSGYTF. The chain has TRBV6-5 and TRBJ1-2, with unresolved D. CDR3 length: 12 amino acids. V gave up 8 bases and J gave up 8 bases, with 15 bases separating them. Looked up from germline, CDR1 is MNHEY and CDR2 is SVGAGI.

CDR3 nucleotide sequence: TGTGCCATCAGACGACAGGGGACGGCAGATACGCAGTATTTT. Its protein is CAIRRQGTADTQYF. V gene TRBV10-3 combines with J gene TRBJ2-3; 8 bases fit TRBD1. The CDR3 sequence is 14 residues long. Germline V lookup: CDR1 ENHRY, CDR2 SYGVKD. V was pared by 6 bases and J by 4 bases, with 6 bases of the junction left unmatched.

The chain has TRBV5-1 and TRBJ2-1; D remains unclear. The CDR3 totals 13 residues. Germline CDR1 and CDR2: SGHRS and YFSETQ. V dropped 4 bases and J dropped 6 bases, with 11 bases sitting between them. The CDR3 DNA is TGCGCCAGCAGCCCCACTGTTGGCAATGAGCAGTTCTTC. Encoded protein: CASSPTVGNEQFF.

V is TRBV7-6 and J is TRBJ2-2; D not resolved. The CDR3 consists of 14 residues. The V and J ends lost 5 bases and 5 bases respectively, with 12 bases between them. From germline, CDR1 is SGHVS and CDR2 FNYEAQ. CDR3 sequence (DNA): TGTGCCAGCAGCCCCGACGGAACAACCGGGGAGCTGTTTTTT. Its protein is CASSPDGTTGELFF.

CDR3 region: CASSLEGWVGEKLFF. CDR3 in DNA: TGTGCCAGCAGCTTAGAGGGGTGGGTTGGGGAAAAACTGTTTTTT. The chain joins TRBV7-2 to TRBJ1-4, with D tentatively TRBD1 (5 bases). This CDR3 is 15 amino acids long. Germline loops: CDR1 SGHTA, CDR2 FQGNSA. V was cut by 1 base and J by 8 bases, with 14 bases left in between.

The chain couples TRBV6-1 to TRBJ2-2, with 11 positions matching TRBD2. J gave up 6 bases and V 0 bases, and 12 bases lay outside the gene matches. This CDR3 is built from 19 residues. In germline, CDR1 is MNHNS, CDR2 SASEGT. CDR3 DNA: TGTGCCAGCAGTGAAGCAGGGCTAGCGGGAGGTGGTAGGGCCGGGGAGCTGTTTTTT. It yields the protein CASSEAGLAGGGRAGELFF.

The chain links TRBV28 to TRBJ2-2; D remains unclear. Per the germline V gene, CDR1 is MDHEN and CDR2 is SYDVKM. This CDR3 has 14 residues. V shed 5 bases and J shed 8 bases, with 15 bases lying between them. The CDR3 DNA follows: TGTGCCAGCAGTCTCACCGACCTGGCAGGGGAGCTGTTTTTT. It translates to CASSLTDLAGELFF. Supplemented by reference TRBV28 and TRBJ2-2, the full variable domain reads DVKVTQSSRYLVKRTGEKVFLECVQDMDHENMFWYRQDPGLGLRLIYFSYDVKMKEKGDIPEGYSVSREKKERFSLILESASTNQTSMYLCASSLTDLAGELFFGEGSRLTVL.

V and J are TRBV6-5 and TRBJ1-1; no clear D gene. Germline values: CDR1 MNHEY, CDR2 SVGAGI. Trimming pared 4 bases from V and 4 bases from J, leaving 7 bases between. The CDR3 has 12 amino acids. The CDR3 coding sequence is TGTGCCAGCAGTTTAGGTCCCACTGAAGCTTTCTTT. Protein: CASSLGPTEAFF.